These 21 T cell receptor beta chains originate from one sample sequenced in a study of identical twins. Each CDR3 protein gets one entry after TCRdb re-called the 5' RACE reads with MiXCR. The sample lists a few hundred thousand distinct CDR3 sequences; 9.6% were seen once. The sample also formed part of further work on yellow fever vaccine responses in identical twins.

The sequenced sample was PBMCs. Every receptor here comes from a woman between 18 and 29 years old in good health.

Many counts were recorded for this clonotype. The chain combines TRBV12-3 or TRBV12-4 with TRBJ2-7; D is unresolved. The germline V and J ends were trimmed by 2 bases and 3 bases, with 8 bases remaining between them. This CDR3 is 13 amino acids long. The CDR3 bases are TGTGCCAGCAGTTTAAAGTCCGGCTACGAGCAGTACTTC. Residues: CASSLKSGYEQYF.

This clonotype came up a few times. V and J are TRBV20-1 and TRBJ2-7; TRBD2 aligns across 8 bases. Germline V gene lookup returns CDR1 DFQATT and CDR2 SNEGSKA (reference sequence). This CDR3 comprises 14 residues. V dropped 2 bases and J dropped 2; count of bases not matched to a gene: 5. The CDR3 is CSARNGRGTYEQYF. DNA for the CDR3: TGCAGTGCTAGAAACGGGAGGGGAACCTACGAGCAGTACTTC.

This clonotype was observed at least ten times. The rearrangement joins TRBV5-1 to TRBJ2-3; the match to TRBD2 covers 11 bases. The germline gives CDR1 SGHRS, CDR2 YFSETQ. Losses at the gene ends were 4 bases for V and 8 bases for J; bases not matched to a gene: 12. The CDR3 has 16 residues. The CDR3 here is CASSLTRGLAGGTQYF. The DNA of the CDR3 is TGCGCCAGCAGCCTCACCCGCGGGCTAGCGGGAGGTACGCAGTATTTT.

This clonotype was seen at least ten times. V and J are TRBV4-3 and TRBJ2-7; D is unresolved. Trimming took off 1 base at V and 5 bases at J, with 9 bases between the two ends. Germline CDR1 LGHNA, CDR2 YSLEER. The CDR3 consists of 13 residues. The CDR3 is CASSQGRWDEQYF. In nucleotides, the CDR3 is TGCGCCAGCAGCCAAGGACGGTGGGACGAGCAGTACTTC.

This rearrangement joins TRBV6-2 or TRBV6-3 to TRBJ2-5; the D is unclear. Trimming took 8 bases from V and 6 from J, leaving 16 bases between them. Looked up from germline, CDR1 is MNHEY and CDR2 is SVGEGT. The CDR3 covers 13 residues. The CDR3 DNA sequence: TGTGCCAGCCGCCCCCCGGCAGGTCAGACCCAGTACTTC. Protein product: CASRPPAGQTQYF.

CDR3 nucleotides: TGTGCCAGCAGCTTAAGGGCCCTCGGGACGGCCGGGGAGCTGTTTTTT. It encodes CASSLRALGTAGELFF. The chain carries TRBV11-3 and TRBJ2-2; TRBD1 or TRBD2 may be the D gene (5 bases each). Trimming took 2 bases from V and 6 from J, leaving 16 bases between them. This CDR3 is built from 16 residues. Germline CDR1 is SGHNT and CDR2 is YENEEA.

CDR3 amino acids: CSARDLGQGKDEAFF. In DNA, the CDR3 is TGCAGTGCTAGAGATTTAGGGCAGGGGAAGGATGAAGCTTTCTTT. The rearrangement links TRBV20-1 to TRBJ1-1; the D gene is possibly TRBD1 (6 bases). Trimming took 0 bases from V and 7 from J, leaving 18 bases between them. CDR1 and CDR2 from the germline V gene are DFQATT and SNEGSKA (reference sequence). This CDR3 contains 15 residues.

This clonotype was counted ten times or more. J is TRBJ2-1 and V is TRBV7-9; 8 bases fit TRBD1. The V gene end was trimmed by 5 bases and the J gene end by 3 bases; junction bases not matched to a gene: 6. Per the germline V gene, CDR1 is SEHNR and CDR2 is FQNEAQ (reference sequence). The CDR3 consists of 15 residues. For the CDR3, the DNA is TGTGCCAGCAGCCCAGGGGGACAGGACTACAATGAGCAGTTCTTC. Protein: CASSPGGQDYNEQFF.

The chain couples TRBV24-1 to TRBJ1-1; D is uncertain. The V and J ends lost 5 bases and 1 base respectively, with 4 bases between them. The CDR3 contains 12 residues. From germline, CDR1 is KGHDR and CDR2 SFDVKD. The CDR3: CATSGSNTEAFF. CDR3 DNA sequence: TGTGCCACCAGTGGGTCGAACACTGAAGCTTTCTTT.

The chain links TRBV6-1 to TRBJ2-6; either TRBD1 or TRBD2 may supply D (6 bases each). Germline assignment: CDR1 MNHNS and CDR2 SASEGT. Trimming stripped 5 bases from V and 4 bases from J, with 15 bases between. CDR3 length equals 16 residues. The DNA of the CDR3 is TGTGCCAGCAGTCCCACCCGGGGGCCCGGGGCCAACGTCCTGACTTTC. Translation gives CASSPTRGPGANVLTF.

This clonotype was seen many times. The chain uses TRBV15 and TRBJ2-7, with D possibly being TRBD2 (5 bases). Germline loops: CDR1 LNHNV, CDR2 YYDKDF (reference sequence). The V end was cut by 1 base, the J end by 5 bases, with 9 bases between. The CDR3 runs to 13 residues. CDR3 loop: CATSRGSDHEQYF. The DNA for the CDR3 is TGTGCCACCAGCAGAGGTAGCGATCACGAGCAGTACTTC.

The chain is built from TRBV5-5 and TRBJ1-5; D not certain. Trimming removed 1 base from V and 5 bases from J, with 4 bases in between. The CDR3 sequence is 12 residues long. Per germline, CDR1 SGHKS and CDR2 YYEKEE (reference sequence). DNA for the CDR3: TGTGCCAGCAGCTTGAAGGATCAGCCCCAGCATTTT. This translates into CASSLKDQPQHF.

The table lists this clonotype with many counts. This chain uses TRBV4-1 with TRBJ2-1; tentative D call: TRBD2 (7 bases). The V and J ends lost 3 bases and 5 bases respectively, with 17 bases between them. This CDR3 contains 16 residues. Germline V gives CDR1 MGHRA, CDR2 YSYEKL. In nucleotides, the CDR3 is TGCGCCAGCAGCCACCCTACCGGGGGGCTGGACAATGAGCAGTTCTTC. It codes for CASSHPTGGLDNEQFF.

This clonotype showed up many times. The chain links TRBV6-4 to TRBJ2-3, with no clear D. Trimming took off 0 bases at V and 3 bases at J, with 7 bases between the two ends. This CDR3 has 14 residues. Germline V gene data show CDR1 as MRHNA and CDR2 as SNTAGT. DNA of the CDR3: TGTGCCAGCAGTGACTCGGTAGCAACAGATACGCAGTATTTT. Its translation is CASSDSVATDTQYF.

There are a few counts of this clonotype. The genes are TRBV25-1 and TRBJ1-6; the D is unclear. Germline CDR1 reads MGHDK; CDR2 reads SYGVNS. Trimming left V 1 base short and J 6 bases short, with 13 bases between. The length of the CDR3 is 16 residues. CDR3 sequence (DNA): TGTGCCAGCAGTGAATCAAGGTACGGGATTAATTCACCCCTCCACTTT. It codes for CASSESRYGINSPLHF.

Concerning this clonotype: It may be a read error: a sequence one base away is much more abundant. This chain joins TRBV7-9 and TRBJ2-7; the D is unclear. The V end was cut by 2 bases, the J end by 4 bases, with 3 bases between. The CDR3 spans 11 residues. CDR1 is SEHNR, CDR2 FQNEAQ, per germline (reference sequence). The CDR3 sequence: CASSLMYEQYF. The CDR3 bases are TGTGCCAGCAGCTTAATGTACGAGCAGTACTTC.

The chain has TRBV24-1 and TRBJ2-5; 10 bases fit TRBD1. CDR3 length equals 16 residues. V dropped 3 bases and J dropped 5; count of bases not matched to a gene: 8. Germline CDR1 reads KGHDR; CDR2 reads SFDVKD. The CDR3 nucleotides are TGTGCCACCAGTGATCCAGGGACAGGGGCAGTGGAGACCCAGTACTTC. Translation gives CATSDPGTGAVETQYF.

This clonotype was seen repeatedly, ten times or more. The CDR3 DNA reads TGCGCCAGCAGTGGACAGGGGACCGTATCCTACGAGCAGTACTTC. Protein sequence: CASSGQGTVSYEQYF. V usage is TRBV10-2 and J usage is TRBJ2-7; 8 bases line up with TRBD1. Per the germline V gene, CDR1 is WSHSY and CDR2 is SAAADI. CDR3 length: 15 residues. V shed 4 bases and J 1 base; nucleotides not matched to a gene: 6.

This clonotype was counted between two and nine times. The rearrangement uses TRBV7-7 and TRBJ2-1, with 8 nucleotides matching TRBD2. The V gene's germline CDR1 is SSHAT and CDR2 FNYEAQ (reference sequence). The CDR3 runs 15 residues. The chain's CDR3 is CASAGGSGGYNEQFF. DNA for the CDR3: TGTGCTAGCGCAGGAGGGAGCGGGGGCTACAATGAGCAGTTCTTC.

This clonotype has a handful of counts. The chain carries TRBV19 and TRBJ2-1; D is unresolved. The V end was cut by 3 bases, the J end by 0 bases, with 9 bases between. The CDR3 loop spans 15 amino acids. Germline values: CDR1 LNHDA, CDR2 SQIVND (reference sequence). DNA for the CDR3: TGTGCCAGTAGTATGGGCGCGAGCTCCTACAATGAGCAGTTCTTC. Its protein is CASSMGASSYNEQFF. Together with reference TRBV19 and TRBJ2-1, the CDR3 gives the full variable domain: DGGITQSPKYLFRKEGQNVTLSCEQNLNHDAMYWYRQDPGQGLRLIYYSQIVNDFQKGDIAEGYSVSREKKESFPLTVTSAQKNPTAFYLCASSMGASSYNEQFFGPGTRLTVL.

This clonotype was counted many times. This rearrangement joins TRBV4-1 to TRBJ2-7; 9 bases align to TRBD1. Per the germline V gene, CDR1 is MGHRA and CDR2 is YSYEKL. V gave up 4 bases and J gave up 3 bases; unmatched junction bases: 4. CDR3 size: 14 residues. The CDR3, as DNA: TGCGCCAGCAGCCTCCGGGACAGGGACTACGAGCAGTACTTC. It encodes CASSLRDRDYEQYF.